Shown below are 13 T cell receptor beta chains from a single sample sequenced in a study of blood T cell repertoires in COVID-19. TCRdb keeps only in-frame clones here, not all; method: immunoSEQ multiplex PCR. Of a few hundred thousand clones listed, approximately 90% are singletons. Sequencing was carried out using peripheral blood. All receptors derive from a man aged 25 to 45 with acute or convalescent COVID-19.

This chain's CDR3 is CASSPHRDPFF. CDR3 nucleotide sequence: TGTGCCAGCTCACCACATCGGGATCCATTCTTC. This chain uses TRBV18 with TRBJ2-1; possible D gene TRBD2, 5 bases. CDR3 length: 11 residues. The germline gives CDR1 KGHSH, CDR2 LQKENI. V lost 1 base and J 16 bases, leaving 11 bases between the germline ends.

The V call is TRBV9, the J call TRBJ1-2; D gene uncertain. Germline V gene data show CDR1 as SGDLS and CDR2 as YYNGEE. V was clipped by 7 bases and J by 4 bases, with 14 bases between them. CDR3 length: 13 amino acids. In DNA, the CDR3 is TGTGCCAGCGTAGGTTCAGGAGGCTATGGCTACACCTTC. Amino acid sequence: CASVGSGGYGYTF.

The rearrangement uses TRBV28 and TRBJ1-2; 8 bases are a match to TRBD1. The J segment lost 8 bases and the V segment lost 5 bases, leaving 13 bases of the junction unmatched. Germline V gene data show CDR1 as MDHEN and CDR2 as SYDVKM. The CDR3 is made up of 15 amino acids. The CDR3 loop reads CASSPLPIQGGGYTF. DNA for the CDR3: TGTGCCAGCAGTCCCTTACCTATACAGGGGGGAGGCTACACCTTC.

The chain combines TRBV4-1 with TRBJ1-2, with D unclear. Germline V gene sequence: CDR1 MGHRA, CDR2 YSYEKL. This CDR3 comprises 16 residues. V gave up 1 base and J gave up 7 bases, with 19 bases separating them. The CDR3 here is CASSQATVDYSIGYTF. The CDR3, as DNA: TGCGCCAGCAGCCAAGCAACGGTGGACTACTCTATTGGCTACACCTTC.

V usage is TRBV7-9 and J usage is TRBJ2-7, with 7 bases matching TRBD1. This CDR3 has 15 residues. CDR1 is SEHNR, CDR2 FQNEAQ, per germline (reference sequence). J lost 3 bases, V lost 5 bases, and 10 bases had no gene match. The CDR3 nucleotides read TGTGCCAGCAGCCGTAGACAGGGCCCAAGCTACGAGCAGTACTTC. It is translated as CASSRRQGPSYEQYF.

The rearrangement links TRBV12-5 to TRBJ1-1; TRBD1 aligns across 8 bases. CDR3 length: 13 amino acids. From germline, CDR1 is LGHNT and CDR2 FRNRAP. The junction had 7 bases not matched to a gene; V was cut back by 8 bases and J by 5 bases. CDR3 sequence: CASSRQGMTEAFF. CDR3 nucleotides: TGTGCTAGTTCGAGACAGGGGATGACTGAAGCTTTCTTT.

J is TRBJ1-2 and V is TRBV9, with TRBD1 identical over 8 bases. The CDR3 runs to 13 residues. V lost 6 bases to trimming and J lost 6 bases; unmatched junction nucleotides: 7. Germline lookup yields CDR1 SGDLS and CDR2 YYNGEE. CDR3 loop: CASNGQGGDGYTF. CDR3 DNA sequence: TGTGCCAGCAACGGACAGGGAGGGGATGGCTACACCTTC.

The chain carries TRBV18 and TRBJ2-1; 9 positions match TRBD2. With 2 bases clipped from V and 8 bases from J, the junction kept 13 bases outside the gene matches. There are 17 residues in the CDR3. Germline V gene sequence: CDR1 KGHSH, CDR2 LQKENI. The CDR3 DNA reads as TGTGCCAGCTCACCAACCACTCGGCGGGAGGGCCGCTATGAGCAGTTCTTC. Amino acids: CASSPTTRREGRYEQFF.

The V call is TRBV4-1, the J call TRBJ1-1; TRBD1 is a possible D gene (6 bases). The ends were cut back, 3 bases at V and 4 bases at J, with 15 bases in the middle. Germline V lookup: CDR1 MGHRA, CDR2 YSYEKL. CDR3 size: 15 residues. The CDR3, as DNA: TGCGCCAGCAGCCACGTAACAGGGTTGCGCACTGAAGCTTTCTTT. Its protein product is CASSHVTGLRTEAFF.

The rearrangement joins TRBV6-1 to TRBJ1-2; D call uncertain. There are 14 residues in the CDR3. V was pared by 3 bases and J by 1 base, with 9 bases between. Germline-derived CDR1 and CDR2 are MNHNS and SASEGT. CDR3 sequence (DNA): TGTGCCAGCAGTGACGTACGGGTTAACTATGGCTACACCTTC. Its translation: CASSDVRVNYGYTF.

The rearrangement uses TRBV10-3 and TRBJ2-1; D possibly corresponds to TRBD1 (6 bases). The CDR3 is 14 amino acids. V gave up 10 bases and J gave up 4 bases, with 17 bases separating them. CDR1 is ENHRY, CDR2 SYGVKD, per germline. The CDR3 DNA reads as TGTGCCACCTCAAATCAGGGGAGTTACAATGAGCAGTTCTTC. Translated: CATSNQGSYNEQFF.

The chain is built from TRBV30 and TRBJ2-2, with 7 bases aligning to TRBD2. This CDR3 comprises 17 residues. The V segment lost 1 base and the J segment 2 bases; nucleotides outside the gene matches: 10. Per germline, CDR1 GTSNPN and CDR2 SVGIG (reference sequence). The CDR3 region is CAWSDSRGSINTGELFF. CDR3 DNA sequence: TGTGCCTGGAGTGATTCGCGGGGGTCGATAAACACCGGGGAGCTGTTTTTT.

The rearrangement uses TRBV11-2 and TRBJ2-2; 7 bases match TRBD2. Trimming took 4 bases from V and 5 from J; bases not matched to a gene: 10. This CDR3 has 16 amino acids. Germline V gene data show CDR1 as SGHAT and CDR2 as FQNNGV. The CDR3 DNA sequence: TGTGCCAGCAGCTGGGAGGGCAGGGTACGAACCGGGGAGCTGTTTTTT. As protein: CASSWEGRVRTGELFF.